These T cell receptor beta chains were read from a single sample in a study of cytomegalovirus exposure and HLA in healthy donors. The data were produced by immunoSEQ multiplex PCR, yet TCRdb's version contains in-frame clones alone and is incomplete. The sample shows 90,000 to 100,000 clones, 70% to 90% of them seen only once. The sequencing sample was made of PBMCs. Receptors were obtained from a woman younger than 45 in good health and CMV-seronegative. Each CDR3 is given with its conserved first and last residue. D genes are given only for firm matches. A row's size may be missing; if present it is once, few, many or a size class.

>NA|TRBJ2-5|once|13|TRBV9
CASSVQAQETQYF
TGTGCCAGCAGCGTACAGGCCCAAGAGACCCAGTACTTC
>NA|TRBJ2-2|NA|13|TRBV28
CASSLDYAGELFF
TGTGCCAGCAGTTTGGACTATGCGGGGGAGCTGTTTTTT
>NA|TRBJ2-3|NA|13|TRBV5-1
CASSLGAGDTQYF
TGCGCCAGCAGCTTGGGTGCAGGAGATACGCAGTATTTT
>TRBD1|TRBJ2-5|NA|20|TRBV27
CASSLPTTGAYGNRQETQYF
TGTGCCAGCAGTTTACCGACTACAGGGGCATACGGAAACAGGCAAGAGACCCAGTACTTC
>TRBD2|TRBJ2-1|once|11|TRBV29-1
CSARTSGIQFF
TGCAGCGCTCGGACTAGCGGGATTCAGTTCTTC
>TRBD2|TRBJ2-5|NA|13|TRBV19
CASSTGLAETQYF
TGTGCCAGTAGTACGGGACTAGCAGAGACCCAGTACTTC
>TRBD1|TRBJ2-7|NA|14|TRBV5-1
CASNWDSSYYEQYF
TGCGCCAGCAACTGGGACAGTAGCTACTACGAGCAGTACTTC
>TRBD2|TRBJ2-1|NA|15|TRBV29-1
CSVGRTSGLNNEQFF
TGCAGCGTTGGGAGAACTAGCGGGTTAAACAATGAGCAGTTCTTC
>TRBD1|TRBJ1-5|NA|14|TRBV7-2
CASSRQGSHQPQHF
TGTGCCAGCAGCAGACAGGGGTCGCATCAGCCCCAGCATTTT
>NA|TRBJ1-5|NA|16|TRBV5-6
CASSLFDSYSNQPQHF
TGTGCCAGCAGCTTGTTCGACAGCTATAGCAATCAGCCCCAGCATTTT
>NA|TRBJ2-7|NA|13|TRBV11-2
CASSLFQSVEQYF
TGTGCCAGCAGCTTATTTCAATCGGTCGAGCAGTACTTC
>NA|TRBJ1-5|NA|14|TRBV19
CASSREVRNQPQHF
TGTGCCAGTAGCCGGGAAGTACGCAATCAGCCCCAGCATTTT
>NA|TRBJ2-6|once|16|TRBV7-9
CASSRRRIGGANVLTF
TGTGCCAGCAGCCGGAGGCGGATTGGAGGGGCCAACGTCCTGACTTTC
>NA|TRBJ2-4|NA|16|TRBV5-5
CASSLETASFKNIQYF
TGTGCCAGCAGCTTGGAGACCGCTAGCTTCAAAAACATTCAGTACTTC
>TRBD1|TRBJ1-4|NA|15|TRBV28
CASVRAGTAEKRLFF
TGTGCCAGCGTAAGAGCCGGGACAGCCGAAAAAAGACTGTTTTTT
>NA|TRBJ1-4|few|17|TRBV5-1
CASSLARTGSANEKLFF
TGCGCCAGCAGCCTTGCAAGAACAGGGTCGGCTAATGAAAAACTGTTTTTT
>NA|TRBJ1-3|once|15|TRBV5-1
CASSFWGTSGNTIYF
TGCGCCAGCAGCTTCTGGGGCACCTCTGGAAACACCATATATTTT
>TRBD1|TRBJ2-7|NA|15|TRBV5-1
CASSFEGDRSSEQYF
TGCGCCAGCAGCTTTGAAGGGGACAGGTCCTCCGAGCAGTACTTC
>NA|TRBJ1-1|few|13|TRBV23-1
CASSQSRNTEAFF
TGCGCCAGCAGTCAATCCAGGAACACTGAAGCTTTCTTT
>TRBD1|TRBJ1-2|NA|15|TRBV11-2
CASSGRGGRGIGYTF
TGTGCCAGCAGCGGAAGGGGCGGCAGGGGGATTGGCTACACCTTC
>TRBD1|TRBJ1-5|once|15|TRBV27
CASSFGGQRNQPQHF
TGTGCCAGCAGTTTCGGGGGACAGAGAAATCAGCCCCAGCATTTT
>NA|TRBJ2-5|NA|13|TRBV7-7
CASSFGEADNQYF
TGTGCCAGCAGCTTCGGGGAAGCGGATAACCAGTACTTC
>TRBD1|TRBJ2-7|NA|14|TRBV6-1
CASRGSQGAHEQYF
TGTGCCAGCAGAGGTAGTCAGGGGGCCCACGAGCAGTACTTC